This T cell receptor beta chain was documented in a study of cytomegalovirus exposure and HLA in healthy donors. Remarks on this clone: What it recognizes is unknown.

Some clones are missing from TCRdb's copy, which holds only in-frame ones; the method was immunoSEQ multiplex PCR. The profile shows about 200,000 clones, less than 85% of them singletons. Overall study findings and caveats: Most TCRs appeared rarely, but some public TCRs recurred in many donors. Cytomegalovirus association was assigned to about 150 TCR beta chains.

Source material: PBMCs. This TCR was sampled from a woman younger than 30 in good health and CMV-seronegative.

CDR3 in amino acids: CASSISFRRTGTEQYF. The DNA of the CDR3 is TGTGCCAGTAGTATCTCTTTTAGGCGGACAGGGACCGAGCAGTACTTC. The chain couples TRBV19 to TRBJ2-7, with 8 bases fitting TRBD1. The V and J ends lost 3 bases and 6 bases, in that order; junction bases with no gene match: 13. The CDR3 loop spans 16 amino acids. Per germline, CDR1 LNHDA and CDR2 SQIVND (reference sequence).